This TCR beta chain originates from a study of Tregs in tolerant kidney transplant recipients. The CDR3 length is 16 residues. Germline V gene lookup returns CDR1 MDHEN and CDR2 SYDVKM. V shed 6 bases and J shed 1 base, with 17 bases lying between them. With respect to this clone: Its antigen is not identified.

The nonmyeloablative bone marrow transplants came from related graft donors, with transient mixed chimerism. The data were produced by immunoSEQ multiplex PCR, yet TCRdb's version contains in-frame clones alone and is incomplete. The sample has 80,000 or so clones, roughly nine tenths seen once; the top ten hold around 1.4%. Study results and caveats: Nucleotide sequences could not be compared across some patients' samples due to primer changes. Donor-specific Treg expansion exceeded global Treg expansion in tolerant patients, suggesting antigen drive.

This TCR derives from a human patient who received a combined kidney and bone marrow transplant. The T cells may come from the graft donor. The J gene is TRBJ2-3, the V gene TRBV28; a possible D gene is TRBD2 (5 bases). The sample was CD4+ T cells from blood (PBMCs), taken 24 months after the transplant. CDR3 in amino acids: CASRYLEGRGTDTQYF. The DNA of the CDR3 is TGTGCCAGCAGATATCTCGAGGGCCGTGGCACAGATACGCAGTATTTT.